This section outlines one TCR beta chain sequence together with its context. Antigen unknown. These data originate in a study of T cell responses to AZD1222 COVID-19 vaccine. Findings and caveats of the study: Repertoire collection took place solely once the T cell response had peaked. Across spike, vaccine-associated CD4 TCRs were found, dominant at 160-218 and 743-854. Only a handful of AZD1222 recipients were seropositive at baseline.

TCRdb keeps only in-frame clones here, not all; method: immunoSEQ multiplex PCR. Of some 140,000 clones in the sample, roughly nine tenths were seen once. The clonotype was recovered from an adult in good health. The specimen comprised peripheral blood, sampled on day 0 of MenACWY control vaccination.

The CDR3, as DNA: TGTGCCAGCAGTTACGCTCGTGGGACCGGGGAGCTGTTTTTT. Translation: CASSYARGTGELFF. The chain carries TRBV6-6 and TRBJ2-2, with D hard to call. Germline V gives CDR1 MNHNY, CDR2 SVGAGI (reference sequence). The CDR3 runs 14 residues. Trimming shortened V by 2 bases and J by 5 bases, and 9 bases separated the two germline ends.